This paragraph covers one T cell receptor beta chain sequence. Its cognate antigen is unknown. The entry originates in a study of beta chain features in type 1 diabetes. Overall study context: Patient and healthy donor groups were alike in age, gender and cell yields.

The CDR3 is 14 amino acids. Trimming cost V 7 bases and J 0 bases, with 11 bases left between them. The germline V gene has CDR1 MNHEY and CDR2 SMNVEV (reference sequence). The isolated RNA, all of it, was reverse transcribed, so expressed TCRB transcripts were what got sequenced. Clones were sequenced by immunoSEQ multiplex PCR, and TCRdb holds only the in-frame ones, with some missing. The repertoire holds over 650,000 clones, with 11% to 15% as singletons. Points from the study as a whole: Shortening of TCRB CDR3s, moderate but significant, appeared in all four CD4+ subsets of Type 1 diabetes patients.

J is TRBJ2-3 and V is TRBV27, with D unclear. The receptor was isolated from a man aged 18 to 30 with type 1 diabetes. The sequenced sample consisted of naive CD4+ T cells from blood. The CDR3 DNA reads as TGTGCCAGCAAACATGGAACTAGCACAGATACGCAGTATTTT. It is translated as CASKHGTSTDTQYF.